The clone carrying this T cell receptor (beta chain) was found many times. The target antigen is unknown. Template material for amplifying TCR beta CDR3 regions consisted of RNA transcripts. In the first-round RT-PCR of the TCR CDR3, the HTBI primer set was used. TCRdb reprocessed the multiplex PCR reads with MiXCR, giving one entry per CDR3 protein. The sample records approximately 600,000 distinct CDR3 sequences, 14% to 15% being singletons. This entry comes from a study of T cells in Graves' hyperthyroidism and ophthalmopathy. Whole-study results and caveats: Within blood appeared most thyroid clonotypes that had expanded above 0.001. Ophthalmopathy could be told apart from stable hyperthyroidism with a 13 V-J model.

Trimming shortened V by 8 bases and J by 4 bases, and 14 bases separated the two germline ends. The CDR3 consists of 14 residues. CDR1 and CDR2 (germline): SGHVS, FQNEAQ. Each ophthalmopathy patient scored at least 3 on the Clinical Activity Score and at least 4 on NOSPECS grade, with duration under 3 months. PBMCs stemmed from around 9.3 ml fresh peripheral blood. Specimen: blood. The sequence derives from a woman in her 40s with Graves' ophthalmopathy. V is TRBV7-8 and J is TRBJ2-2, with D tentatively TRBD2 (6 bases). CDR3 sequence reads: CASWWDLTTGELFF. CDR3 nucleotide sequence: TGTGCCAGCTGGTGGGACTTAACCACCGGGGAGCTGTTTTTT.